What follows are 30 T cell receptor beta chains derived from one specimen sequenced in a study of shared clonotypes between healthy human individuals. Clones were read by immunoSEQ multiplex PCR, and TCRdb kept only the in-frame ones, dropping some. The sample yields more than 2,000,000 clones, around nine tenths seen once. The sequencing input was naive CD4+ T cells sorted from blood. Subset in this sample: CD45RA+ positively selected. The receptors come from a man aged 18 to 35 in good health.

The gene calls are TRBV5-1 and TRBJ2-5; 10 bases fit TRBD2. Germline CDR1 is SGHRS and CDR2 is YFSETQ. Trimming cost V 4 bases and J 0 bases; bases outside gene matches: 6. The CDR3 length is 16 residues. The CDR3 spells CASSVGTSAYQETQYF. The CDR3 DNA is TGCGCCAGCAGCGTCGGGACTAGCGCGTACCAAGAGACCCAGTACTTC. The full variable domain, completed using reference TRBV5-1 and TRBJ2-5, is KAGVTQTPRYLIKTRGQQVTLSCSPISGHRSVSWYQQTPGQGLQFLFEYFSETQRNKGNFPGRFSGRQFSNSRSEMNVSTLELGDSALYLCASSVGTSAYQETQYFGPGTRLLVL.

The chain couples TRBV7-9 to TRBJ1-1, with a tentative D call TRBD1 (5 bases). The CDR3 covers 14 residues. V lost 3 bases, J lost 0 bases, and 8 bases lay in between. The germline gives CDR1 SEHNR, CDR2 FQNEAQ (reference sequence). The CDR3 region is CASSFGHLNTEAFF. The CDR3 nucleotides read TGTGCCAGCAGCTTCGGACACCTGAACACTGAAGCTTTCTTT.

The rearrangement links TRBV6-5 to TRBJ2-1, with 14 bases matching TRBD2. The germline CDR1 and CDR2 sequences are MNHEY and SVGAGI. Trimming removed 7 bases from V and 4 bases from J; junction bases left unmatched: 3. This CDR3 has 15 residues. The CDR3 sequence: CASTGLAGGYNEQFF. CDR3 DNA sequence: TGTGCCAGCACCGGACTAGCGGGAGGATACAATGAGCAGTTCTTC.

The chain is built from TRBV11-2 and TRBJ2-3; tentative D call: TRBD1 (5 bases). The germline CDR1 and CDR2 sequences are SGHAT and FQNNGV. The CDR3 runs to 15 residues. V was cut by 1 base and J by 6 bases, with 14 bases left in between. The CDR3, as DNA: TGTGCCAGCAGCTTAGGAAGGGGCGAAATGGATACGCAGTATTTT. It is translated as CASSLGRGEMDTQYF.

The rearrangement uses TRBV7-9 and TRBJ2-1; D is possibly TRBD2 (6 bases). The CDR3 is made up of 14 amino acids. CDR1 SEHNR and CDR2 FQNEAQ come from the germline V gene (reference sequence). V was pared by 1 base and J by 6 bases, with 10 bases between. The CDR3 here is CASSLGLVSNEQFF. CDR3 nucleotides: TGTGCCAGCAGCTTAGGACTAGTTAGCAATGAGCAGTTCTTC.

The V gene is TRBV4-3, the J gene TRBJ2-7; tentatively, D is TRBD2 (5 bases). V lost 0 bases and J 1 base, leaving 10 bases between the germline ends. This CDR3 is 15 amino acids long. In germline, CDR1 is LGHNA, CDR2 YSLEER. CDR3 DNA: TGCGCCAGCAGCCAAGATTCTGAGCGGTCCTACGAGCAGTACTTC. Protein sequence: CASSQDSERSYEQYF.

This clone occurred a few times. The same CDR3 arises from other DNA sequences in this sample as well. The rearrangement joins TRBV27 to TRBJ1-5; tentative D call: TRBD1 (5 bases). The length of the CDR3 is 13 residues. CDR1 and CDR2 from the germline V gene are MNHEY and SMNVEV (reference sequence). Between the trimmed V and J ends, which lost 2 bases and 4 bases, there was a span of 6 bases. The DNA for the CDR3 is TGTGCCAGCAGTTTAAGGGGAAATCAGCCCCAGCATTTT. It specifies CASSLRGNQPQHF.

The sample holds one count of this clone. J is TRBJ2-7 and V is TRBV6-6, with a tentative D call TRBD2 (7 bases). V shed 4 bases and J shed 2 bases, with 15 bases lying between them. The CDR3 length is 15 residues. Germline V gene sequence: CDR1 MNHNY, CDR2 SVGAGI (reference sequence). CDR3 region: CASSWGASGTYEQYF. Here the CDR3 DNA reads TGTGCCAGCAGTTGGGGGGCTAGCGGAACCTACGAGCAGTACTTC.

The V call is TRBV2, the J call TRBJ1-3; tentative D call: TRBD1 (6 bases). Per the germline V gene, CDR1 is SNHLY and CDR2 is FYNNEI. Trimming left V 4 bases short and J 4 bases short, with 14 bases between. The CDR3 loop spans 15 amino acids. The DNA of the CDR3 is TGTGCCAGCAGTGGTAATAAGGGGGTCGGAAACACCATATATTTT. Its protein is CASSGNKGVGNTIYF.

The chain couples TRBV18 to TRBJ1-3, with TRBD1 as a possible D gene (6 bases). CDR3 length: 17 residues. V was shortened by 6 bases and J by 0 bases, with 18 bases between the two germline ends. Germline CDR1 and CDR2: KGHSH and LQKENI. CDR3 coding DNA: TGTGCCAGCTCGCGTACTACGGGGGGCCTCTCTGGAAACACCATATATTTT. Its protein is CASSRTTGGLSGNTIYF.

The gene calls are TRBV11-2 and TRBJ1-4, with D unresolved. V dropped 5 bases and J dropped 4 bases, with 8 bases sitting between them. The V gene's germline CDR1 is SGHAT and CDR2 FQNNGV. The CDR3 contains 13 residues. The CDR3 region has the DNA TGTGCCAGCAGCCCCTTGAGTAATGAAAAACTGTTTTTT. Amino acid sequence: CASSPLSNEKLFF.

The rearrangement uses TRBV6-5 and TRBJ1-5, with D perhaps TRBD1 (5 bases). The CDR3 spans 15 residues. Trimming pared 6 bases from V and 3 bases from J, leaving 15 bases between. The V gene's germline CDR1 is MNHEY and CDR2 SVGAGI. The CDR3 bases are TGTGCCAGCAGACTATCCGGAGGGGACAATCAGCCCCAGCATTTT. Its translation: CASRLSGGDNQPQHF.

The rearrangement uses TRBV2 and TRBJ1-1; TRBD1 agrees at 10 bases. J lost 1 base, V lost 6 bases, and 5 bases had no gene match. Per the germline V gene, CDR1 is SNHLY and CDR2 is FYNNEI. The CDR3 is made up of 15 amino acids. The CDR3 DNA sequence: TGTGCCAGCAGGGGGACAGGGGCCCCGAACACTGAAGCTTTCTTT. It specifies CASRGTGAPNTEAFF.

In regard to this clone: The sample contains more than one DNA sequence encoding this CDR3. The chain links TRBV18 to TRBJ2-7; 14 bases line up with TRBD2. The germline gives CDR1 KGHSH, CDR2 LQKENI. The CDR3 is made up of 16 amino acids. After removal of 0 bases from V and 2 bases from J, the junction contained 0 bases not matched to a gene. The CDR3 DNA reads as TGTGCCAGCTCACCACCGGGACTAGCGGGAGCCTACGAGCAGTACTTC. It translates to CASSPPGLAGAYEQYF.

The gene calls are TRBV5-4 and TRBJ2-3; 7 bases agree with TRBD1. CDR1 and CDR2 (germline): SGHNT, YYREEE (reference sequence). With V trimmed by 3 bases and J by 1 base, 5 bases remained unmatched. The CDR3 totals 15 residues. DNA of the CDR3: TGTGCCAGCAGCTACGGGGACAGCGGCACAGATACGCAGTATTTT. Protein: CASSYGDSGTDTQYF.

The rearrangement uses TRBV29-1 and TRBJ2-3; 12 nucleotides agree with TRBD2. The CDR3 sequence is 14 residues long. Trimming removed 6 bases from V and 4 bases from J; junction bases left unmatched: 5. Germline assignment: CDR1 SQVTM and CDR2 ANQGSEA. CDR3 bases: TGCAGCGTAGGACTAGCGGGATTCTCAGATACGCAGTATTTT. This encodes CSVGLAGFSDTQYF.

This clone was seen only once. The same CDR3 also results from other DNA sequences found in this sample. V and J are TRBV18 and TRBJ2-3; no clear D gene. The CDR3 is 13 residues long. Trimming stripped 3 bases from V and 2 bases from J, with 6 bases between. Germline V lookup: CDR1 KGHSH, CDR2 LQKENI. This chain's CDR3 is CASSPQNTDTQYF. CDR3 coding DNA: TGTGCCAGCTCACCCCAGAACACAGATACGCAGTATTTT.

Remarks on this clone: The same CDR3 also results from other DNA sequences found in this sample. The V call is TRBV9, the J call TRBJ2-5; 7 bases are shared with TRBD2. CDR1 is SGDLS, CDR2 YYNGEE, per germline. CDR3 length: 14 amino acids. With V trimmed by 4 bases and J by 2 bases, 5 bases remained unmatched. In DNA form, the CDR3 reads TGTGCCAGCAGCCCGGGGGGACTGCAAGAGACCCAGTACTTC. Translated, it gives CASSPGGLQETQYF.

This chain links TRBV7-9 with TRBJ2-7; D gene unclear. Germline V CDR1 and CDR2: SEHNR, FQNEAQ (reference sequence). The CDR3 contains 14 residues. Trimming took off 5 bases at V and 7 bases at J, with 18 bases between the two ends. The CDR3 here is CASSPETAAIEQYF. Here the CDR3 DNA reads TGTGCCAGCAGCCCGGAAACAGCAGCAATAGAGCAGTACTTC.

This sequence joins TRBV7-2 and TRBJ2-7; 9 bases map to TRBD1. CDR3 length: 16 amino acids. V gave up 6 bases and J gave up 3 bases; unmatched junction bases: 12. Germline CDR1 SGHTA, CDR2 FQGNSA. The CDR3 spells CASSTRQGVSFYEQYF. CDR3 DNA: TGTGCCAGCAGTACCAGACAGGGGGTGAGTTTCTACGAGCAGTACTTC.

This chain connects TRBV13 to TRBJ1-1, with 10 positions matching TRBD1. The CDR3 is 15 amino acids. Germline lookup yields CDR1 PRHDT and CDR2 FYEKMQ (reference sequence). V was clipped by 6 bases and J by 4 bases; unmatched bases: 8. For the CDR3, the DNA is TGTGCCAGCAGTTCCCGGGACAGGGGAGGCACTGAAGCTTTCTTT. Protein: CASSSRDRGGTEAFF. The whole variable domain, remainder taken from reference TRBV13 and TRBJ1-1, is AAGVIQSPRHLIKEKRETATLKCYPIPRHDTVYWYQQGPGQDPQFLISFYEKMQSDKGSIPDRFSAQQFSDYHSELNMSSLELGDSALYFCASSSRDRGGTEAFFGQGTRLTVV.

The chain couples TRBV9 to TRBJ2-5, with 9 bases aligning to TRBD2. Per germline, CDR1 SGDLS and CDR2 YYNGEE. This CDR3 region has 16 residues. Germline trimming cut 0 bases from V and 1 base from J; bases unmatched to any gene: 4. CDR3 protein: CASSVGTSALQETQYF. CDR3 in DNA: TGTGCCAGCAGCGTAGGGACTAGCGCCCTCCAAGAGACCCAGTACTTC.

J is TRBJ1-6 and V is TRBV25-1; D is undetermined. This CDR3 contains 14 residues. Looked up from germline, CDR1 is MGHDK and CDR2 is SYGVNS. Trimming removed 3 bases from V and 9 bases from J, with 12 bases in between. In DNA, the CDR3 is TGTGCCAGCAGTGAGGGAGGGTGGGCTTCACCCCTCCACTTT. As protein: CASSEGGWASPLHF.

This chain links TRBV5-6 with TRBJ1-6, with TRBD1 matching 10 bases. Trimming at V came to 2 bases and at J to 7 bases, leaving 3 bases not matched to a gene. CDR3 length: 15 amino acids. Germline CDR1 and CDR2: SGHDT and YYEEEE. CDR3: CASSLKGQGNSPLHF. CDR3 DNA sequence: TGTGCCAGCAGCTTAAAGGGACAGGGGAATTCACCCCTCCACTTT.

The V and J genes are TRBV5-1 and TRBJ1-1; TRBD1 aligns across 9 bases. CDR1 is SGHRS, CDR2 YFSETQ, per germline. The V and J ends lost 0 bases and 3 bases, in that order; junction bases with no gene match: 6. This CDR3 region has 16 residues. The CDR3 DNA reads as TGCGCCAGCAGCTTGGATATTGACAGGGGGTACACTGAAGCTTTCTTT. The encoded protein is CASSLDIDRGYTEAFF. The whole variable domain, remainder taken from reference TRBV5-1 and TRBJ1-1, is KAGVTQTPRYLIKTRGQQVTLSCSPISGHRSVSWYQQTPGQGLQFLFEYFSETQRNKGNFPGRFSGRQFSNSRSEMNVSTLELGDSALYLCASSLDIDRGYTEAFFGQGTRLTVV.

The rearrangement uses TRBV9 and TRBJ2-7; tentative D call: TRBD2 (5 bases). V was clipped by 0 bases and J by 4 bases, with 17 bases between them. The germline V gene encodes CDR1 SGDLS and CDR2 YYNGEE. The CDR3 contains 16 residues. Here the CDR3 reads CASSVGPSGSPYEQYF. In nucleotides, the CDR3 is TGTGCCAGCAGCGTAGGACCCAGCGGCTCGCCTTACGAGCAGTACTTC.

The V and J genes are TRBV30 and TRBJ2-1, with TRBD2 matching over 11 bases. The germline CDR1 and CDR2 sequences are GTSNPN and SVGIG (reference sequence). V shed 7 bases and J 0 bases; nucleotides not matched to a gene: 11. This CDR3 comprises 17 residues. CDR3 in amino acids: CALLVAGGPGSYNEQFF. The CDR3 nucleotides read TGTGCCTTACTAGTAGCGGGGGGGCCAGGCTCCTACAATGAGCAGTTCTTC.

The chain couples TRBV5-4 to TRBJ2-1; D is unresolved. Germline CDR1 and CDR2: SGHNT and YYREEE (reference sequence). The CDR3 covers 12 residues. V was clipped by 0 bases and J by 8 bases, with 6 bases between them. For the CDR3, the DNA is TGTGCCAGCAGCTTGGTGGGTTATGAGCAGTTCTTC. Translating gives CASSLVGYEQFF.

As regards this clone: In the same sample, other DNA sequences code for this CDR3. The chain combines TRBV28 with TRBJ1-6, with D possibly matching TRBD1 (6 bases). The V gene's germline CDR1 is MDHEN and CDR2 SYDVKM. V lost 4 bases, J lost 0 bases, and 13 bases lay in between. The CDR3 contains 17 residues. CDR3: CASSSLQGSSYNSPLHF. CDR3 nucleotides: TGTGCCAGCAGTTCCCTACAGGGTAGCTCCTATAATTCACCCCTCCACTTT.

This rearrangement joins TRBV2 to TRBJ2-5; D is uncertain. Germline loops: CDR1 SNHLY, CDR2 FYNNEI. Trimming took off 9 bases at V and 4 bases at J, with 12 bases between the two ends. There are 12 residues in the CDR3. The CDR3 here is CASSLSRETQYF. CDR3 bases: TGTGCCAGTTCCCTTTCTAGAGAGACCCAGTACTTC.